This T cell receptor (beta chain) stems from a study of CD8+CD57+ T cells in acquired aplastic anemia. Study details: Sorted CD4+ and CD8+ cells gave an average of 3.2 ug of DNA. Healthy donors yielded some 9.9 million CD4+ cell reads on average.

Study results and limitations: Patients versus controls showed no significant CD8+ Simpson's diversity difference.

V was shortened by 5 bases and J by 2 bases, with 7 bases between the two germline ends. CDR3 length equals 12 residues. Germline V gene data show CDR1 as MRHNA and CDR2 as SNTAGT. Many counts were recorded for this clonotype. The antigen remains undetermined. Researchers used genomic DNA as the template to profile TCR beta VDJ and CDR3. Via MiXCR, TCRdb re-called the reads, giving one row per CDR3 protein. The sample carries about 190,000 distinct CDR3 sequences, around half recorded once. What was sequenced was sorted CD4+, CD8+, or CD8+CD57+ T cells (not recorded which) from PBMCs. This TCR derives from a human donor in good health, serving as a control. The genes are TRBV6-4 and TRBJ2-7, with D unresolved. DNA of the CDR3: TGTGCCAGCAGTAGAAAGACCTACGAGCAGTACTTC. Encoded protein: CASSRKTYEQYF.